Presented here are 25 T cell receptor beta chains from one specimen sequenced in a study of shared clonotypes between healthy human individuals. Sequencing used immunoSEQ multiplex PCR; TCRdb keeps in-frame clones, though not all of them. The profile shows millions of clones, roughly 96% of them singletons. Sequenced sample: naive CD4+ T cells sorted from blood. As for subset: CD45RA+ positively selected. Receptors originate from a man between 18 and 35 years old in good health.

The gene calls are TRBV29-1 and TRBJ2-7; tentatively, D is TRBD1 or TRBD2 (5 bases each). This CDR3 has 12 amino acids. V lost 7 bases and J lost 3, with 13 bases in between. CDR1 is SQVTM, CDR2 ANQGSEA, per germline. The CDR3 loop reads CSAGDRNYEQYF. CDR3 coding DNA: TGCAGCGCCGGGGACCGCAACTACGAGCAGTACTTC.

The chain joins TRBV18 to TRBJ1-2, with 11 bases aligning to TRBD1. Per the germline V gene, CDR1 is KGHSH and CDR2 is LQKENI. The ends lost 5 bases at V and 4 bases at J; junction bases unmatched: 6. This CDR3 contains 15 residues. The CDR3: CASSIGQGALYGYTF. The CDR3 DNA sequence: TGTGCCAGCTCAATTGGACAGGGGGCCCTCTATGGCTACACCTTC. Drawing the rest from reference TRBV18 and TRBJ1-2, the complete variable domain is NAGVMQNPRHLVRRRGQEARLRCSPMKGHSHVYWYRQLPEEGLKFMVYLQKENIIDESGMPKERFSAEFPKEGPSILRIQQVVRGDSAAYFCASSIGQGALYGYTFGSGTRLTVV.

The chain links TRBV9 to TRBJ2-3, with D perhaps TRBD2 (7 bases). Trimming stripped 4 bases from V and 2 bases from J, with 20 bases between. The germline CDR1 and CDR2 sequences are SGDLS and YYNGEE. This CDR3 has 17 residues. In nucleotides, the CDR3 is TGTGCCAGCAGCCCAGGATTTAGGGGGGGCCTCACAGATACGCAGTATTTT. Protein: CASSPGFRGGLTDTQYF.

This chain uses TRBV10-3 with TRBJ2-3; 10 bases are a match to TRBD2. With V trimmed by 6 bases and J by 3 bases, 12 bases remained unmatched. CDR3 length equals 17 residues. CDR1 ENHRY and CDR2 SYGVKD come from the germline V gene. The CDR3 nucleotides are TGTGCCATCAGACCGAACCCGAGCGGGGGGGGGACAGATACGCAGTATTTT. Its protein product is CAIRPNPSGGGTDTQYF.

V gene TRBV11-2 combines with J gene TRBJ1-3; D not resolved. The CDR3 is 16 amino acids. The ends were cut back, 0 bases at V and 2 bases at J, with 11 bases in the middle. CDR1 is SGHAT and CDR2 is FQNNGV in the germline V gene. CDR3 in amino acids: CASSLDSGWAGNTIYF. In DNA, the CDR3 is TGTGCCAGCAGCTTAGATTCGGGTTGGGCTGGAAACACCATATATTTT. The full variable domain, in which reference TRBV11-2 and TRBJ1-3 provide the parts outside the CDR3, is EAGVAQSPRYKIIEKRQSVAFWCNPISGHATLYWYQQILGQGPKLLIQFQNNGVVDDSQLPKDRFSAERLKGVDSTLKIQPAKLEDSAVYLCASSLDSGWAGNTIYFGEGSWLTVV.

A single count supports this clone. The same CDR3 can be traced to other DNA sequences in this sample. The V call is TRBV5-6, the J call TRBJ2-3; D call uncertain. The V gene's germline CDR1 is SGHDT and CDR2 YYEEEE. The CDR3 is 12 amino acids. The germline V and J ends were trimmed by 1 base and 4 bases, with 4 bases remaining between them. The chain's CDR3 is CASSLTPDTQYF. Here the CDR3 DNA reads TGTGCCAGCAGCTTGACGCCAGATACGCAGTATTTT.

The V and J genes are TRBV15 and TRBJ2-5, with TRBD1 matching 7 bases. The CDR3 totals 15 residues. With V trimmed by 0 bases and J by 3 bases, 4 bases remained unmatched. Germline V lookup: CDR1 LNHNV, CDR2 YYDKDF (reference sequence). This chain's CDR3 is CATSRDWTGKETQYF. CDR3 DNA: TGTGCCACCAGCAGAGATTGGACAGGCAAAGAGACCCAGTACTTC.

The V call is TRBV7-2, the J call TRBJ1-1; D is unresolved. The CDR3 loop spans 13 amino acids. Germline V CDR1 and CDR2: SGHTA, FQGNSA. The ends were cut back, 6 bases at V and 4 bases at J, with 12 bases in the middle. DNA of the CDR3: TGTGCCAGCAGGGAAGGCGTCAGCACTGAAGCTTTCTTT. Translated, it gives CASREGVSTEAFF. Combining the CDR3 with reference TRBV7-2 and TRBJ1-1 gives the whole variable domain GAGVSQSPSNKVTEKGKDVELRCDPISGHTALYWYRQSLGQGLEFLIYFQGNSAPDKSGLPSDRFSAERTGGSVSTLTIQRTQQEDSAVYLCASREGVSTEAFFGQGTRLTVV.

This chain links TRBV19 with TRBJ2-7, with 11 positions matching TRBD1. Germline V lookup: CDR1 LNHDA, CDR2 SQIVND (reference sequence). This CDR3 is built from 15 residues. Trimming removed 6 bases from V and 1 base from J; junction bases left unmatched: 5. The CDR3 coding sequence is TGTGCCAGTAGCCCGGACAGGGGGCAGTCCTACGAGCAGTACTTC. It is translated as CASSPDRGQSYEQYF.

V and J are TRBV10-3 and TRBJ1-2; D gene unclear. Deletions cut 0 bases from V and 1 base from J, with 3 bases between. The CDR3 runs 13 residues. Per germline, CDR1 ENHRY and CDR2 SYGVKD. Here the CDR3 reads CAISESNNYGYTF. The CDR3 DNA is TGTGCCATCAGTGAGTCGAATAACTATGGCTACACCTTC.

This chain links TRBV6-5 with TRBJ1-2; 10 bases are shared with TRBD1. Germline lookup yields CDR1 MNHEY and CDR2 SVGAGI. V lost 1 base to trimming and J lost 7 bases; unmatched junction nucleotides: 6. CDR3 length equals 15 residues. The CDR3 region is CASSYLGQGVGGYTF. The CDR3 DNA follows: TGTGCCAGCAGTTACTTAGGACAGGGGGTCGGTGGCTACACCTTC.

The chain links TRBV5-1 to TRBJ1-2, with D perhaps matching TRBD1 (6 bases). The germline V and J ends were trimmed by 0 bases and 4 bases, with 13 bases remaining between them. Looked up from germline, CDR1 is SGHRS and CDR2 is YFSETQ. The CDR3 loop spans 15 amino acids. The CDR3 sequence is CASSLGGQPTYGYTF. The CDR3 coding sequence is TGCGCCAGCAGCTTGGGTGGACAGCCCACCTATGGCTACACCTTC.

The chain uses TRBV30 and TRBJ2-5; 13 positions match TRBD2. The CDR3 extends over 15 amino acids. J gave up 3 bases and V 1 base, and 2 bases lay outside the gene matches. Germline lookup yields CDR1 GTSNPN and CDR2 SVGIG (reference sequence). CDR3 DNA: TGTGCCTGGAGTGCCGGACTAGCGGGAGAAGAGACCCAGTACTTC. Protein product: CAWSAGLAGEETQYF.

This clone was seen a single time. This chain joins TRBV5-1 and TRBJ1-1; D not certain. Trimming took off 1 base at V and 0 bases at J, with 10 bases between the two ends. Germline-derived CDR1 and CDR2 are SGHRS and YFSETQ. The CDR3 spans 15 residues. CDR3 bases: TGCGCCAGCAGCTTGTCAAGACAAGTGAACACTGAAGCTTTCTTT. Its translation is CASSLSRQVNTEAFF.

This clone was detected once. This chain joins TRBV6-1 and TRBJ1-2; maybe TRBD1 (5 bases). The CDR3 totals 16 residues. Germline lookup yields CDR1 MNHNS and CDR2 SASEGT. V lost 3 bases and J 4 bases, leaving 18 bases between the germline ends. CDR3 residues: CASSDTLLGLSYGYTF. In DNA form, the CDR3 reads TGTGCCAGCAGTGATACCCTCTTGGGGCTTAGCTATGGCTACACCTTC.

V and J are TRBV25-1 and TRBJ2-1; D assignment may be TRBD1 or TRBD2 (7 bases each). The CDR3 runs to 16 residues. CDR1 and CDR2 from the germline V gene are MGHDK and SYGVNS. V lost 0 bases, J lost 7 bases, and 16 bases lay in between. CDR3 region: CASSEYGRGRVNEQFF. In DNA, the CDR3 is TGTGCCAGCAGTGAATATGGGAGGGGGCGTGTGAATGAGCAGTTCTTC. Full variable domain (rest looked up from reference TRBV25-1 and TRBJ2-1): EADIYQTPRYLVIGTGKKITLECSQTMGHDKMYWYQQDPGMELHLIHYSYGVNSTEKGDLSSESTVSRIRTEHFPLTLESARPSHTSQYLCASSEYGRGRVNEQFFGPGTRLTVL.

This clone has only one observation. This chain links TRBV6-6 with TRBJ1-5; D unresolved. There are 13 residues in the CDR3. The V gene's germline CDR1 is MNHNY and CDR2 SVGAGI (reference sequence). Trimming pared 7 bases from V and 0 bases from J, leaving 7 bases between. CDR3 sequence reads: CASTGDSNQPQHF. CDR3 in DNA: TGTGCCAGCACCGGGGATAGCAATCAGCCCCAGCATTTT.

The chain combines TRBV4-1 with TRBJ1-5; D is ambiguous. The CDR3 consists of 16 residues. V was pared by 0 bases and J by 1 base, with 10 bases between. The V gene's germline CDR1 is MGHRA and CDR2 YSYEKL. Written as DNA, the CDR3 is TGCGCCAGCAGCCAAGACCCCGGAGGAAGCAATCAGCCCCAGCATTTT. Translating gives CASSQDPGGSNQPQHF.

The chain is built from TRBV6-6 and TRBJ1-1; TRBD1 aligns across 12 bases. This CDR3 is built from 14 residues. V dropped 2 bases and J dropped 11; count of bases not matched to a gene: 6. Per the germline V gene, CDR1 is MNHNY and CDR2 is SVGAGI (reference sequence). CDR3 loop: CASSYQGQGALAFF. The CDR3 coding sequence is TGTGCCAGCAGTTACCAGGGACAGGGGGCGCTTGCTTTCTTT.

The rearrangement links TRBV7-9 to TRBJ1-5; the D gene is possibly TRBD1 (6 bases). The V gene lost 1 base and the J gene lost 8 bases, with 15 bases spanning the gap. The CDR3 extends over 15 amino acids. The V gene's germline CDR1 is SEHNR and CDR2 FQNEAQ (reference sequence). The CDR3 nucleotides read TGTGCCAGCAGCTTAGGCCGACAGGTCAGAGAGCCCCAGCATTTT. Protein: CASSLGRQVREPQHF.

The chain links TRBV7-2 to TRBJ2-7; no clear D. Germline V gives CDR1 SGHTA, CDR2 FQGNSA. Trimming left V 1 base short and J 1 base short, with 8 bases between. The CDR3 loop spans 14 amino acids. CDR3 residues: CASSLDGLSYEQYF. CDR3 coding DNA: TGTGCCAGCAGCTTAGACGGGTTATCCTACGAGCAGTACTTC.

This clone was seen a single time. The J gene is TRBJ2-7, the V gene TRBV2, with 11 bases aligning to TRBD1. After removal of 6 bases from V and 3 bases from J, the junction contained 7 bases not matched to a gene. The length of the CDR3 is 15 residues. Per germline, CDR1 SNHLY and CDR2 FYNNEI. In nucleotides, the CDR3 is TGTGCCAGCAGCTCGGGACAGGGGGACTTCTACGAGCAGTACTTC. Amino acids: CASSSGQGDFYEQYF.

The V and J genes are TRBV19 and TRBJ2-2; D may be TRBD1 (6 bases). CDR1 and CDR2 from the germline V gene are LNHDA and SQIVND (reference sequence). The CDR3 length is 14 residues. Trimming shortened V by 1 base and J by 6 bases, and 9 bases separated the two germline ends. CDR3: CASSIAGVAGELFF. The CDR3 nucleotides are TGTGCCAGTAGTATAGCAGGGGTTGCCGGGGAGCTGTTTTTT. The whole variable domain, filled in from reference TRBV19 and TRBJ2-2, reads DGGITQSPKYLFRKEGQNVTLSCEQNLNHDAMYWYRQDPGQGLRLIYYSQIVNDFQKGDIAEGYSVSREKKESFPLTVTSAQKNPTAFYLCASSIAGVAGELFFGEGSRLTVL.

This sequence joins TRBV28 and TRBJ2-4; tentatively, D is TRBD1 (6 bases). The germline CDR1 and CDR2 sequences are MDHEN and SYDVKM. The CDR3 is made up of 13 amino acids. The V end was cut by 3 bases, the J end by 7 bases, with 10 bases between. The CDR3 sequence: CASSLSGVNIQYF. Here the CDR3 DNA reads TGTGCCAGCAGTTTGTCAGGGGTTAACATTCAGTACTTC.

This sequence joins TRBV19 and TRBJ1-1; a possible D gene is TRBD1 (5 bases). The germline V and J ends were trimmed by 3 bases and 5 bases, with 16 bases remaining between them. CDR3 length equals 15 residues. Germline CDR1 and CDR2: LNHDA and SQIVND (reference sequence). DNA of the CDR3: TGTGCCAGTAGTATTGACTCGGGGCGTGGTACTGAAGCTTTCTTT. It is translated as CASSIDSGRGTEAFF. Together with reference TRBV19 and TRBJ1-1, the CDR3 gives the full variable domain: DGGITQSPKYLFRKEGQNVTLSCEQNLNHDAMYWYRQDPGQGLRLIYYSQIVNDFQKGDIAEGYSVSREKKESFPLTVTSAQKNPTAFYLCASSIDSGRGTEAFFGQGTRLTVV.